The source of this T cell receptor beta chain is a study of T cells in Graves' hyperthyroidism and ophthalmopathy (dated by TCRdb to the late 2010s). For context, the study as a whole: Peripheral blood samples were taken at initial diagnosis, before any treatment was given. The 85 to 100 discovery patients were divided at random into training and test sets in a 7:3 ratio. After sampling, hyperthyroidism patients received methimazole starting at 30 mg daily, and ophthalmopathy patients received high-dose intravenous methylprednisolone. The paper reports TCR Vbeta CDR3 sequencing of some 140 peripheral blood samples: some 41 ophthalmopathy, over 70 hyperthyroidism and 17 progressor patients. Prospective prediction of ophthalmopathy was tested in an independent validation cohort of 18 hyperthyroidism patients and some 17 patients who later progressed to ophthalmopathy. In over five Graves' hyperthyroidism patients, the study also compared T-cell repertoires from thyroid tissue with T-cell repertoires from blood. TCR V-J signatures able to tell the groups apart were searched for in a discovery cohort of 90 to 100 patients, of whom over 40 had Graves' ophthalmopathy and some 60 had stable Graves' hyperthyroidism.

Ophthalmopathy patients had moderately to severely active disease, Clinical Activity Score of at least 3, NOSPECS grade of at least 4, and duration under 3 months. The study excluded patients with uncontrolled infections, other autoimmune diseases, pregnancy or lactation. Clinical symptoms, serum thyroxine and TRAb, thyroid ultrasound, and orbital computed tomography formed the basis for the diagnoses. PBMCs were separated from roughly 10 ml of fresh peripheral blood using Ficoll-Paque density gradient centrifugation. Trizol reagent was used to extract total RNA, and RNA quality was then checked on an Agilent 2100 Bioanalyzer. On this clonotype itself: Its antigen specificity is not known. Per-nucleotide qualities are absent, and no much larger clonotype sits a single base away.

Summary of the overall study and its limitations: Most expanded thyroid clonotypes (frequency above 0.001) were also found in blood, which suggests that blood repertoires may mirror thyroid immune responses. In cross-validation, a model built on a 13 V-J signature told ophthalmopathy apart from stable hyperthyroidism with approximately 90% sensitivity and about 81% specificity, and in testing the same model reached 80%/75%. During validation, the model predicted progression to ophthalmopathy a median of approximately 7 months ahead of onset, with more than 60% sensitivity and more than 72% specificity. No statistical method was used to fix the sample size in advance, and group allocation was not hidden from the investigators.

TCR beta CDR3 regions were amplified from RNA transcripts. For the first round of RT-PCR on the TCR CDR3, the HTBI primer set was used together with the Qiagen OneStep RT-PCR kit. Libraries were constructed in a second round of multiplex PCR, after which size selection and purification were carried out. Libraries were sequenced paired-end with 100 bp reads on an Illumina HiSeq2000. Processing in the source paper ran as follows. SOAPnuke was used to process the raw data, removing reads that contained adapters or uncalled bases, had a mean Phred below 15, or lacked an exact match to the constant primer or identifier. High-quality paired reads were merged using COPE v1.2.5, and each unique nucleotide sequence was defined as a clonotype. MiTCR v1.1 was used to align clonotypes to the IMGT TRBV, TRBD and TRBJ reference segments. Analysis was restricted to V-J combinations with a frequency above 0.0001, which covered 98% to 99.2% of repertoires. A TCS score was defined as the ratio between F50 (clonal expansion) and ExV (chaos), using BLOSUM62-based TCRdist between CDR3 peptides within each V-J. Welch's t-statistics and random forest reduced around 550 V-J features to 13, which were used in a naive Bayes classifier (R e1071). The raw public data were reprocessed by TCRdb itself: fastp quality trimming at Q25, MiXCR clonotype calling, in-frame beta chains only. Every entry covers one CDR3 protein and lists the most common genes and DNA from its rows. V and J calls and clone size were set by TCRdb, not the authors. The sample table lists about 460,000 distinct CDR3 sequences, approximately 23% of them with a count of one. The ten most abundant clones make up under 55% of the sample.

The germline V gene (reference sequence) gives CDR1 as LGHDT and CDR2 as YNNKEL. The germline ends are 14 bases apart after V is trimmed by 3 bases and J by 2 bases. The CDR3, cysteine through phenylalanine, is 15 amino acids long. The entry retains the CDR3 DNA only, 45 bases that are in frame from base 1. The chain links TRBV3-1 with TRBJ2-7; 6 matching bases give a weak D call of TRBD2. The sequence came from a woman in her seventies with Graves' ophthalmopathy. Input material: blood. The CDR3 protein is CASSHLSPGAYEQYF. The DNA reads as follows: TGTGCCAGCAGCCATCTTAGTCCGGGAGCCTACGAGCAGTACTTC.